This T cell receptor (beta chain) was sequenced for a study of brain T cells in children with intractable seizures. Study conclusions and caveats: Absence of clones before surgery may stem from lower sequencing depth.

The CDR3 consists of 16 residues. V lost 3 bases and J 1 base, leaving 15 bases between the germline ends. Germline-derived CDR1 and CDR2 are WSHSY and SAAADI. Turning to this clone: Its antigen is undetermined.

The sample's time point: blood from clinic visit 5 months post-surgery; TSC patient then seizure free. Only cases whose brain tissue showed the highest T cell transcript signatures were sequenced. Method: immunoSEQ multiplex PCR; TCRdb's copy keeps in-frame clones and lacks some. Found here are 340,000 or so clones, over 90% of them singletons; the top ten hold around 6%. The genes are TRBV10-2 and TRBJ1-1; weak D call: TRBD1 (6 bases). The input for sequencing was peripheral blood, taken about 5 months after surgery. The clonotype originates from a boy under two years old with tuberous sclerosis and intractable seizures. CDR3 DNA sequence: TGCGCCAGCAGTGATGGAGACAGGCCGGGGAACACTGAAGCTTTCTTT. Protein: CASSDGDRPGNTEAFF.